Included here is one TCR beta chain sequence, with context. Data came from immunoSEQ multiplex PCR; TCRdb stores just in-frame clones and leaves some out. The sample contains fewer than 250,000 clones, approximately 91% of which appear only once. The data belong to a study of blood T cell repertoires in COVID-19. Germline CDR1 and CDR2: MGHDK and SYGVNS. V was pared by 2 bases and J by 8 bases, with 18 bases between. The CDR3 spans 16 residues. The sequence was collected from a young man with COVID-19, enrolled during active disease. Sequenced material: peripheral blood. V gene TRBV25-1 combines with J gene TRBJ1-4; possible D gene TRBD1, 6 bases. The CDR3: CASSEPSAGAGEKLFF. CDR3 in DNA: TGTGCCAGCAGTGAACCGTCTGCAGGGGCCGGGGAAAAACTGTTTTTT.